The T cell receptor (beta chain) under discussion was sequenced for a study of blood T cell repertoires in COVID-19. The CDR3 spans 16 residues. V shed 2 bases and J 3 bases; nucleotides not matched to a gene: 7. Germline V gives CDR1 MNHEY, CDR2 SVGAGI. Assay: immunoSEQ multiplex PCR; the TCRdb copy retains only in-frame clones and omits some. Of 200,000 to 250,000 clones listed, around 80% are singletons. This clonotype originated in a woman aged 18-29 years with acute or convalescent COVID-19. The sequenced sample consisted of peripheral blood. The chain uses TRBV6-5 and TRBJ2-5; the match to TRBD2 covers 9 bases. The CDR3 DNA is TGTGCCAGCAGTTACACCCTTAGCGGGGGAAAAGAGACCCAGTACTTC. This codes for CASSYTLSGGKETQYF.